This T cell receptor beta chain was sequenced during a study of post-analysis software for immune sequencing data (dated by TCRdb to between 2015 and 2017). The study in broad terms: Disease courses on record covered relapsing-remitting, secondary progressive and progressive-relapsing multiple sclerosis, though some patients had no subtype annotation. A subset of samples was prepared in parallel using single-end sample barcoding, then pooled and co-amplified after Illumina adapter ligation. The multiple sclerosis patient repertoires were compared with more than 9 previously published healthy control repertoires from donors aged 6 to 25 years.

Library method: PCR. This sample was sequenced with an Illumina HiSeq 2500. Unique molecular identifiers were incorporated into TCR beta cDNA libraries to reduce PCR and sequencing biases. Per 1 to 10 million input T cells, some 500,000 cDNA molecules were obtained, such that each molecule approximated one T cell. Patient libraries were prepared and sequenced with the same protocol used for the earlier healthy control dataset. Within a given batch, samples were prepared together, multiplexed and sequenced on the same HiSeq lane. Concerning the study's data processing: Raw barcoded reads were processed with MIGEC, discarding single-read molecular identifier groups before consensus assembly and CDR3 extraction. Clonotype tables were post-analysed with VDJtools, and diversity was normalized by down-sampling all datasets to the smallest sample size. In repertoire overlap clustering, CDR3 amino acid sequences, but not nucleotide sequences, were matched to correct batch-related cross-sample contamination. The public reads were reanalyzed by TCRdb: fastp trimming at Q25, MiXCR alignment, in-frame beta chains only. Rows merge per CDR3 protein into single entries with the most common DNA and genes. The V and J calls and clone size come from TCRdb's table, not from the authors' own analysis. Across this sample there are hundreds of thousands of distinct CDR3 sequences, with less than 45% seen only once. The leading ten clones occupy about 12% of the sample.

To demonstrate the VDJtools post-analysis software, TCR beta repertoires were profiled from the peripheral blood of 13 young patients with multiple sclerosis. The patients with multiple sclerosis were children and adolescents between about 6 and 16 years of age. This clonotype was detected ten times or more. Its antigen remains unidentified. Base qualities are missing; no much larger clone stands one base away. Germline trimming amounts to 4 bases on V and 3 bases on J, with 1 as the count of junction bases outside the gene matches. Per the germline V gene, SQVTM is the CDR1 and ANQGSEA is the CDR2. The CDR3 starts with the cysteine, ends with the phenylalanine, and has 14 residues. Only the CDR3 portion is preserved as DNA: 42 bases, with reading frame beginning at the first base. Points the paper makes about the study in general: Multiple sclerosis patients had significantly lower normalized Chao1 diversity than controls, a result that suggests substantial peripheral T-cell clonal expansion. Direct clustering with F measure showed strong co-clustering of samples prepared in the same batch, prompting a batch-effect correction. Patients showed significantly higher frequencies than controls for roughly five TRBV segments, among them TRBV5-6, TRBV5-1 and TRBV20-1. The control group was slightly older than the multiple sclerosis patient group.

The sequenced sample consisted of blood. The sequence came from a girl under 18 with multiple sclerosis. The chain is assembled from TRBV29-1 and TRBJ2-3; 13 nucleotides in the junction match TRBD2. The DNA sequence follows: TGCAGCGTTGGGACTAGCGGGAGAACAGATACGCAGTATTTT. Its product reads: CSVGTSGRTDTQYF.